This entry lists 20 T cell receptor beta chains sequenced from one sample in a study of cytomegalovirus exposure and HLA in healthy donors (dated by TCRdb to the late 2010s). The method behind the library was the immunoSEQ multiplex PCR assay. For the multiplex PCR, a mixture combining 60 forward primers for TCR Vbeta segments and 13 reverse primers for TCR Jbeta segments was used. TCRdb stores this immuneACCESS table with in-frame sequences only. Part of the clones is absent; in the studies checked, under half of the shortfall reflects unresolved V genes, and no reason is known for the rest. The sample table holds about 140,000 clones, of which around two thirds were seen once. The ten largest account for 2.1% of the sample. The specimen sequenced was PBMCs. The source is a woman aged 60-70 years in good health and CMV-seropositive.

This chain joins TRBV5-1 and TRBJ2-5, with 8 bases lining up with TRBD1. The J segment lost 5 bases and the V segment lost 2 bases, leaving 11 bases of the junction unmatched. Germline CDR1 SGHRS, CDR2 YFSETQ. The CDR3 has 16 amino acids. CDR3: CASSLPRPQGVETQYF. The CDR3 nucleotides read TGCGCCAGCAGCTTACCTCGGCCACAGGGGGTGGAGACCCAGTACTTC.

This chain uses TRBV7-2 with TRBJ1-2; 9 nucleotides line up with TRBD1. The CDR3 length is 13 residues. Per germline, CDR1 SGHTA and CDR2 FQGNSA. The ends lost 5 bases at V and 7 bases at J; junction bases unmatched: 5. CDR3 loop: CASSRDRAGGYTF. CDR3 bases: TGTGCCAGCAGCAGGGACAGGGCAGGTGGCTACACCTTC.

The chain carries TRBV28 and TRBJ1-5, with 8 nucleotides matching TRBD1. J gave up 6 bases and V 6 bases, and 7 bases lay outside the gene matches. Per germline, CDR1 MDHEN and CDR2 SYDVKM. This CDR3 has 14 amino acids. In nucleotides, the CDR3 is TGTGCCAGCAGACCTGGACAGGGAGGTCAGCCCCAGCATTTT. This sequence encodes CASRPGQGGQPQHF.

V gene TRBV28 combines with J gene TRBJ1-2, with TRBD1 identical over 11 bases. Germline V gene data show CDR1 as MDHEN and CDR2 as SYDVKM. The CDR3 totals 13 residues. The V gene end was trimmed by 8 bases and the J gene end by 8 bases; junction bases not matched to a gene: 7. As DNA, the CDR3 is TGTGCCAGCGGCGGACAGGGGGCGGGGGGCTACACCTTC. Protein: CASGGQGAGGYTF.

V is TRBV30 and J is TRBJ1-6; D may be TRBD1 (6 bases). The CDR3 extends over 14 amino acids. The germline V gene has CDR1 GTSNPN and CDR2 SVGIG (reference sequence). The V and J ends lost 0 bases and 8 bases respectively, with 11 bases between them. The CDR3 region is CAWSVRGVDSPLHF. DNA for the CDR3: TGTGCCTGGAGTGTCAGGGGTGTGGATTCACCCCTCCACTTT. Together with reference TRBV30 and TRBJ1-6, the CDR3 gives the full variable domain: SQTIHQWPATLVQPVGSPLSLECTVEGTSNPNLYWYRQAAGRGLQLLFYSVGIGQISSEVPQNLSASRPQDRQFILSSKKLLLSDSGFYLCAWSVRGVDSPLHFGNGTRLTVT.

The chain links TRBV9 to TRBJ2-5, with 14 bases fitting TRBD2. The germline V gene has CDR1 SGDLS and CDR2 YYNGEE. J gave up 2 bases and V 4 bases, and 4 bases lay outside the gene matches. There are 16 residues in the CDR3. The CDR3 coding sequence is TGTGCCAGCAGCATCGGACTAGCGGGAGGTCAAGAGACCCAGTACTTC. Protein product: CASSIGLAGGQETQYF.

V and J are TRBV6-6 and TRBJ2-5; the match to TRBD2 covers 7 bases. Unmatched junction bases numbered 6, after V lost 1 base and J lost 4 bases. This CDR3 has 15 amino acids. CDR1 MNHNY and CDR2 SVGAGI come from the germline V gene (reference sequence). CDR3 region: CASSYLSGVRETQYF. The CDR3 DNA is TGTGCCAGCAGTTACTTAAGCGGGGTTCGAGAGACCCAGTACTTC.

The genes are TRBV27 and TRBJ1-5; a weak D match, TRBD1 (5 bases). The CDR3 is made up of 15 amino acids. CDR1 is MNHEY, CDR2 SMNVEV, per germline (reference sequence). V lost 5 bases and J 3 bases, leaving 14 bases between the germline ends. The CDR3: CASSPQTEFNQPQHF. CDR3 nucleotide sequence: TGTGCCAGCAGTCCCCAGACAGAGTTCAATCAGCCCCAGCATTTT.

Written as DNA, the CDR3 is TGTGCCAGCAGCTCTGGCGGAGCAGGGACAGATACGCAGTATTTT. Translation gives CASSSGGAGTDTQYF. The chain joins TRBV7-3 to TRBJ2-3, with D maybe TRBD1 (5 bases). V shed 4 bases and J shed 3 bases, with 14 bases lying between them. The CDR3 is 15 amino acids. Germline V CDR1 and CDR2: SGHTA, FQGTGA.

V is TRBV14 and J is TRBJ2-1, with D possibly TRBD2 on 5 matching bases. V lost 1 base, J lost 4 bases, and 11 bases lay in between. Germline values: CDR1 SGHDN, CDR2 FVKESK. This CDR3 spans 15 amino acids. The CDR3 nucleotides are TGTGCCAGCAGCCAAGGGGGAGCCCCGTACAATGAGCAGTTCTTC. Residues: CASSQGGAPYNEQFF.

The V call is TRBV28, the J call TRBJ2-6; D unclear. CDR1 and CDR2 (germline): MDHEN, SYDVKM. V shed 5 bases and J shed 1 base, with 6 bases lying between them. This CDR3 is built from 14 residues. The CDR3 nucleotides read TGTGCCAGCAGTCAAACTTCTGGGGCCAACGTCCTGACTTTC. Protein: CASSQTSGANVLTF. Full variable domain (missing parts from reference TRBV28 and TRBJ2-6): DVKVTQSSRYLVKRTGEKVFLECVQDMDHENMFWYRQDPGLGLRLIYFSYDVKMKEKGDIPEGYSVSREKKERFSLILESASTNQTSMYLCASSQTSGANVLTFGAGSRLTVL.

V and J are TRBV5-1 and TRBJ2-3; TRBD2 is a possible D gene (6 bases). V gave up 4 bases and J gave up 0 bases, with 18 bases separating them. There are 17 residues in the CDR3. Germline V CDR1 and CDR2: SGHRS, YFSETQ. CDR3 residues: CASSGGTLEASTDTQYF. CDR3 coding DNA: TGCGCCAGCAGCGGGGGGACTCTGGAGGCTAGCACAGATACGCAGTATTTT.

V usage is TRBV5-4 and J usage is TRBJ1-4; perhaps TRBD1 as D (5 bases). V dropped 3 bases and J dropped 0 bases, with 9 bases sitting between them. The germline gives CDR1 SGHNT, CDR2 YYREEE (reference sequence). CDR3 length: 15 amino acids. CDR3 region: CASSWGGTTNEKLFF. CDR3 bases: TGTGCCAGCAGCTGGGGGGGGACAACTAATGAAAAACTGTTTTTT.

The rearrangement joins TRBV7-2 to TRBJ2-7; D remains ambiguous. The germline V gene encodes CDR1 SGHTA and CDR2 FQGNSA. Trimming took off 3 bases at V and 5 bases at J, with 5 bases between the two ends. The CDR3 is 11 residues long. The DNA for the CDR3 is TGTGCCAGCAGCTTGCGAGACGAGCAGTACTTC. Amino acids: CASSLRDEQYF.

Only a few counts were recorded for this clone. The genes are TRBV2 and TRBJ1-5; TRBD1 aligns across 8 bases. Germline assignment: CDR1 SNHLY and CDR2 FYNNEI. The V segment lost 6 bases and the J segment 6 bases; nucleotides outside the gene matches: 7. This CDR3 is 14 amino acids long. The DNA for the CDR3 is TGTGCCAGCAGCCCACAGGGGGGTGGTCAGCCCCAGCATTTT. Translation gives CASSPQGGGQPQHF. The full variable domain, in which reference TRBV2 and TRBJ1-5 provide the parts outside the CDR3, is EPEVTQTPSHQVTQMGQEVILRCVPISNHLYFYWYRQILGQKVEFLVSFYNNEISEKSEIFDDQFSVERPDGSNFTLKIRSTKLEDSAMYFCASSPQGGGQPQHFGDGTRLSIL.

The chain couples TRBV29-1 to TRBJ2-1; 8 bases match TRBD2. CDR1 SQVTM and CDR2 ANQGSEA come from the germline V gene. Trimming at V came to 7 bases and at J to 5 bases, leaving 4 bases not matched to a gene. This CDR3 region has 12 residues. This CDR3 reads CSAGGMNNEQFF. For the CDR3, the DNA is TGCAGCGCGGGGGGGATGAACAATGAGCAGTTCTTC.

The rearrangement uses TRBV30 and TRBJ1-5; D gene unclear. This CDR3 is built from 13 residues. Germline V lookup: CDR1 GTSNPN, CDR2 SVGIG (reference sequence). The germline V and J ends were trimmed by 2 bases and 3 bases, with 8 bases remaining between them. CDR3 in amino acids: CAWSSRHNQPQHF. The CDR3 region has the DNA TGTGCCTGGAGTAGCAGGCACAATCAGCCCCAGCATTTT.

The chain carries TRBV7-9 and TRBJ2-1; unclear D gene. V lost 5 bases and J lost 3, with 11 bases in between. Germline V gene sequence: CDR1 SEHNR, CDR2 FQNEAQ (reference sequence). The CDR3 is 14 amino acids. CDR3 region: CASSQQTIYNEQFF. CDR3 nucleotides: TGTGCCAGCAGCCAACAGACCATCTACAATGAGCAGTTCTTC. The full variable domain, rest sourced from reference TRBV7-9 and TRBJ2-1, is DTGVSQNPRHKITKRGQNVTFRCDPISEHNRLYWYRQTLGQGPEFLTYFQNEAQLEKSRLLSDRFSAERPKGSFSTLEIQRTEQGDSAMYLCASSQQTIYNEQFFGPGTRLTVL.

The chain is built from TRBV6-5 and TRBJ2-7, with 7 bases matching TRBD1. The V and J ends lost 4 bases and 3 bases, in that order; junction bases with no gene match: 6. Germline V gene lookup returns CDR1 MNHEY and CDR2 SVGAGI. The CDR3 is 14 amino acids. CDR3 sequence: CASSFDRERYEQYF. CDR3 DNA sequence: TGTGCCAGCAGTTTTGACAGGGAGCGCTACGAGCAGTACTTC.

The gene calls are TRBV19 and TRBJ1-5; 7 positions match TRBD1. CDR3 length: 18 amino acids. J lost 1 base, V lost 0 bases, and 9 bases had no gene match. Looked up from germline, CDR1 is LNHDA and CDR2 is SQIVND (reference sequence). For the CDR3, the DNA is TGTGCCAGTAGTATAGATCGGTATAGGGGGCTCAGCAATCAGCCCCAGCATTTT. It translates to CASSIDRYRGLSNQPQHF.